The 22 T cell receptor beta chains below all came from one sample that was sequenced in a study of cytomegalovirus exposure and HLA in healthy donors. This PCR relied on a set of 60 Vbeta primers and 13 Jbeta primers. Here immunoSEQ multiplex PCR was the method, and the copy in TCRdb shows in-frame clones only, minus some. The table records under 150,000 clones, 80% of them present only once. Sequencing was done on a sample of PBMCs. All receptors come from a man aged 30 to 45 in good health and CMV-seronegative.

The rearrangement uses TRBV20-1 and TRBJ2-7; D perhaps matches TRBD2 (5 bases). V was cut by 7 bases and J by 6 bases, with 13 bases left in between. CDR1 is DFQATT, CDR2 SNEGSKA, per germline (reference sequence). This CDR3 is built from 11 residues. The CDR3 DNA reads TGCAGTGTGTTTGAGGGCCCCGAGCAGTACTTC. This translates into CSVFEGPEQYF.

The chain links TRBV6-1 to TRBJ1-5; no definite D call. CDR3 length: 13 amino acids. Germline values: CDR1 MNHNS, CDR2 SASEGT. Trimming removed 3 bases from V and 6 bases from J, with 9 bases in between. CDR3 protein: CASSELGGQPQHF. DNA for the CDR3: TGTGCCAGCAGTGAGCTAGGAGGTCAGCCCCAGCATTTT.

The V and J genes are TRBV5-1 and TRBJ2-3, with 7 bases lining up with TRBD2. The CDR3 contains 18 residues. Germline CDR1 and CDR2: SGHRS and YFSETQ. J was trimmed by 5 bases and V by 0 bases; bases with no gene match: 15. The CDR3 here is CASSLETREGVGRDTQYF. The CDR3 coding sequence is TGCGCCAGCAGCTTGGAAACCAGGGAGGGTGTCGGGAGAGATACGCAGTATTTT.

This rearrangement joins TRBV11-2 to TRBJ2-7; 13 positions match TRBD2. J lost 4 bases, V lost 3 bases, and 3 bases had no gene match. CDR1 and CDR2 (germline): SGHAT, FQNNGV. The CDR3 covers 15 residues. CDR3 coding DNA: TGTGCCAGCAGCTTCCGGACTAGCGGGAGTTACGAGCAGTACTTC. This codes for CASSFRTSGSYEQYF.

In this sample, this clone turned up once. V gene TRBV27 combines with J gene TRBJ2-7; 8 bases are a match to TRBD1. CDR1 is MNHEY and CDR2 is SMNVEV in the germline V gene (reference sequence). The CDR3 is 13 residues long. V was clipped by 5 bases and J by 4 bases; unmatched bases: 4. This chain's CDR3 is CASSDRGGYEQYF. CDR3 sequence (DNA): TGTGCCAGCAGTGACAGGGGCGGGTACGAGCAGTACTTC.

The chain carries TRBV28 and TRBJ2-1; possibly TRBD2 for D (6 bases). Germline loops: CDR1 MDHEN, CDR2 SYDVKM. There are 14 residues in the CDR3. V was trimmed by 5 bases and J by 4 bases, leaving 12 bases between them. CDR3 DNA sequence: TGTGCCAGCAGTACCGGGACTTCGTACAATGAGCAGTTCTTC. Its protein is CASSTGTSYNEQFF. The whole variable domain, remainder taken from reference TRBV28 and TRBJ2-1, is DVKVTQSSRYLVKRTGEKVFLECVQDMDHENMFWYRQDPGLGLRLIYFSYDVKMKEKGDIPEGYSVSREKKERFSLILESASTNQTSMYLCASSTGTSYNEQFFGPGTRLTVL.

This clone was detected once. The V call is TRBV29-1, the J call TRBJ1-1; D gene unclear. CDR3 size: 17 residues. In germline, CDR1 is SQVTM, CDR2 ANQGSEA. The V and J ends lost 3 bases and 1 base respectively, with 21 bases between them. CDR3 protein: CSVDFFVRTGENTEAFF. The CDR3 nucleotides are TGCAGCGTTGATTTTTTCGTCCGGACTGGGGAGAACACTGAAGCTTTCTTT.

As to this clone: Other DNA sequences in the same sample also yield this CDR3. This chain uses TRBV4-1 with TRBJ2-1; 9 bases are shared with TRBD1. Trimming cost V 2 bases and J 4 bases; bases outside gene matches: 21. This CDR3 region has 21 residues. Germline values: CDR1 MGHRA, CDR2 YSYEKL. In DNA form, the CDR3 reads TGCGCCAGCAGCCAACGTTACGGGGGACAGGGACTACCCATGGAGTACAATGAGCAGTTCTTC. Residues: CASSQRYGGQGLPMEYNEQFF.

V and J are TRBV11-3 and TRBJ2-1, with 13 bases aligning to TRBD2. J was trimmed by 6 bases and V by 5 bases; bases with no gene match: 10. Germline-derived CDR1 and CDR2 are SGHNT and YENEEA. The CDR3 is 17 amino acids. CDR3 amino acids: CASSPITGTSGTNEQFF. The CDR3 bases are TGTGCCAGCAGCCCGATAACCGGGACTAGCGGGACCAATGAGCAGTTCTTC.

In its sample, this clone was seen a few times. The CDR3 sequence is CASSFLAGGYYNEQFF. The CDR3 DNA reads as TGTGCCAGCAGCTTTTTGGCGGGAGGTTATTACAATGAGCAGTTCTTC. J is TRBJ2-1 and V is TRBV7-8; TRBD2 matches 8 bases. CDR1 SGHVS and CDR2 FQNEAQ come from the germline V gene. The CDR3 length is 16 residues. The trim removed 3 bases at V and 4 bases at J, leaving 8 bases unmatched.

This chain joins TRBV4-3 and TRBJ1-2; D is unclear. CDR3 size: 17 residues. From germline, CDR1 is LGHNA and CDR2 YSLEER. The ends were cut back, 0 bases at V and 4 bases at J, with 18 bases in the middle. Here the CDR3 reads CASSQDIGQVVSYGYTF. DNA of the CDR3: TGCGCCAGCAGCCAAGATATTGGGCAGGTTGTGTCCTATGGCTACACCTTC.

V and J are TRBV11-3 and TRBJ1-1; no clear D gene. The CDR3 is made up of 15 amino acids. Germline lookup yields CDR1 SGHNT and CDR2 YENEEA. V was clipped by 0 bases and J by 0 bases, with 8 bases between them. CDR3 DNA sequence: TGTGCCAGCAGCTTAGATGCCCGGTTGAACACTGAAGCTTTCTTT. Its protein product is CASSLDARLNTEAFF. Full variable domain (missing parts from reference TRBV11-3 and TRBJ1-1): EAGVVQSPRYKIIEKKQPVAFWCNPISGHNTLYWYLQNLGQGPELLIRYENEEAVDDSQLPKDRFSAERLKGVDSTLKIQPAELGDSAVYLCASSLDARLNTEAFFGQGTRLTVV.

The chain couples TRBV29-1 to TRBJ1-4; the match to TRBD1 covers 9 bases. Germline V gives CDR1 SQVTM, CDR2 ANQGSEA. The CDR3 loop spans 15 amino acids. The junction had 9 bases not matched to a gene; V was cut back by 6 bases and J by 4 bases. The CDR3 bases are TGCAGCGTAGAAACAGGGGGCATTTTTAATGAAAAACTGTTTTTT. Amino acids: CSVETGGIFNEKLFF.

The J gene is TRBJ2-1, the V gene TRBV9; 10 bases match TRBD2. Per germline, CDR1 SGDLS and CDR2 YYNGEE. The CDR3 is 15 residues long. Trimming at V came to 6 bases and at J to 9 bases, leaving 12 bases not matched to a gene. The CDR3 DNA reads TGTGCCAGCACACTAGGGGGGCTAGCGGGAGTTGAGCAGTTCTTC. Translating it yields CASTLGGLAGVEQFF.

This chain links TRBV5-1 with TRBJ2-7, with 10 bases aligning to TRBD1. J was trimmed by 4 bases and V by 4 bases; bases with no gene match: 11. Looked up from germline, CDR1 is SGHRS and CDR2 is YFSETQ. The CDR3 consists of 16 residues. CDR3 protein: CASSRTSTGGVYEQYF. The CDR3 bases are TGCGCCAGCAGCCGCACATCGACAGGGGGCGTTTACGAGCAGTACTTC.

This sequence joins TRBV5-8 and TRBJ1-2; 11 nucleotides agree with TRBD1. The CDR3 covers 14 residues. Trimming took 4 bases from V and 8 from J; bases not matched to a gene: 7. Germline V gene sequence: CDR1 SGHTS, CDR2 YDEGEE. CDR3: CASSMDRGRKGYTF. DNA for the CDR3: TGTGCCAGCAGCATGGACAGGGGGCGGAAAGGCTACACCTTC.

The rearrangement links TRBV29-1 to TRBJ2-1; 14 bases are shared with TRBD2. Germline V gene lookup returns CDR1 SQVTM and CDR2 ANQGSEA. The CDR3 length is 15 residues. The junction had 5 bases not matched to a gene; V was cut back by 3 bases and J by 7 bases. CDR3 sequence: CSVDSGLAGENEQFF. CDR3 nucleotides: TGCAGCGTTGACTCGGGACTAGCGGGAGAAAATGAGCAGTTCTTC.

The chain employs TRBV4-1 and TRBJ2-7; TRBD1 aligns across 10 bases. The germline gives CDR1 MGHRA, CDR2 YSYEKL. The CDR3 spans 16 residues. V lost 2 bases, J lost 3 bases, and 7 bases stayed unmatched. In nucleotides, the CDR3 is TGCGCCAGCAGCCAAACCGGGACAGGGGTATACTACGAGCAGTACTTC. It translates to CASSQTGTGVYYEQYF.

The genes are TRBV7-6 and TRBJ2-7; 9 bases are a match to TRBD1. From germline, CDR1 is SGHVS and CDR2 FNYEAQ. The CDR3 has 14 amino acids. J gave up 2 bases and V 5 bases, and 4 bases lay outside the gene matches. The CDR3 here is CASSPGQGPYEQYF. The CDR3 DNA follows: TGTGCCAGCAGCCCGGGACAGGGCCCCTACGAGCAGTACTTC.

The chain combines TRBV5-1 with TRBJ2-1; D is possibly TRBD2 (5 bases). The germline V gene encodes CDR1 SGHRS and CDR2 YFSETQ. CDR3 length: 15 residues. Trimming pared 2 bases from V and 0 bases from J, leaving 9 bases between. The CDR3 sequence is CASSLAVGSYNEQFF. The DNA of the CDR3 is TGCGCCAGCAGCTTAGCGGTTGGCTCCTACAATGAGCAGTTCTTC.

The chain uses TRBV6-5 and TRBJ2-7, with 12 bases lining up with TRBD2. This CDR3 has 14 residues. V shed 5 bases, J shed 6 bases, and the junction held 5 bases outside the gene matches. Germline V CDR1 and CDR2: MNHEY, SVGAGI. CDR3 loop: CASSRLAGVGEQYF. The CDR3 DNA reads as TGTGCCAGCAGTAGACTAGCGGGAGTTGGCGAGCAGTACTTC.

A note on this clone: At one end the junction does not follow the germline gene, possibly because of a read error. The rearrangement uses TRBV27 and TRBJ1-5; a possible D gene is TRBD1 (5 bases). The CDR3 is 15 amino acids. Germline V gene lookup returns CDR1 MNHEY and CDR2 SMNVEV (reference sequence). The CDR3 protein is CASSFSQGFNQPQNF. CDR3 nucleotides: TGTGCCAGCAGTTTCTCCCAGGGTTTCAATCAGCCCCAGAATTTT.